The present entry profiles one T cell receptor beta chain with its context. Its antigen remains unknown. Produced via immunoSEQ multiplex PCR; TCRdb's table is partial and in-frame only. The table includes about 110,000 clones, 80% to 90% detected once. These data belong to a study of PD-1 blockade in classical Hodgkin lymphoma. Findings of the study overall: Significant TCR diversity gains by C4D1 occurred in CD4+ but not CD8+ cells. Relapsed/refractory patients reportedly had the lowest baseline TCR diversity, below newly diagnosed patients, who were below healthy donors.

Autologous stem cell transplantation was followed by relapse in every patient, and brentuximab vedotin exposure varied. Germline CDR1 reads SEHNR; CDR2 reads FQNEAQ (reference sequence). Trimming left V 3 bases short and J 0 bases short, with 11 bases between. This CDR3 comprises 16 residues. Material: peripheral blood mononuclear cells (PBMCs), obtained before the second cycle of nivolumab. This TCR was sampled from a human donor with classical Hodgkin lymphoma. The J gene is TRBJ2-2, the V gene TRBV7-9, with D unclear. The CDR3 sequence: CASSFTRTSNTGELFF. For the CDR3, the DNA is TGTGCCAGCAGCTTTACACGCACCTCGAACACCGGGGAGCTGTTTTTT.